This T cell receptor (beta chain) came from a study of T cells in localized non-small cell lung cancer (TCRdb year 2020). Regarding the complete study: The study examined T cell repertoires in roughly 240 patients with early-stage NSCLC and compared tumors with uninvolved tumor-adjacent lungs. The cohort comprised approximately 240 treatment-naïve NSCLC patients with resected, localized lung tumors. A mean age of around 66 years was recorded for the NSCLC patients, of whom some 130 were male and some 100 were female. Overall study results and their limits: Uninvolved tumor-adjacent lung showed the highest T cell clonality, higher than tumor, which suggests more focused antigenic responses in the adjacent lung. Because multi-region sequencing of the tumors was not done, intratumor heterogeneity could not be ruled out. Higher blood T cell density associated with longer overall survival, while higher adjacent-lung clonality associated with shorter survival. A median of 57 of the top 100 tumor clones were detected in paired uninvolved adjacent lung, and some 29 of these tumor clones were also found among the top 100 clones of the paired uninvolved adjacent lung. Because the study design was exploratory, TCR variables were selected using unadjusted p-values without false-discovery rate correction.

A note on this clone: Its antigen remains unidentified. The record has no base qualities; no much larger clone is one base away.

The CDR3 goes from the cysteine to the phenylalanine over 19 residues. The read is trimmed to its CDR3 DNA, 57 bases read in frame from base 1. V was cut back by 0 bases and J by 0 bases, leaving a gap of 17 bases between them. From the germline V gene, CDR1 is ENHRY and CDR2 is SYGVKD. TCR beta CDR3 regions were sequenced from DNA using the immunoSEQ Assay. Concerning the study's data processing: T cell density was computed as TCR beta template counts normalized to usable DNA estimated by amplifying housekeeping genes. Richness was estimated with the preseqR package, extrapolating to 400,000 templates for PBMC samples and 120,000 templates for tissue samples. Clonality was calculated as one minus Pielou's evenness. Tissue-enriched TCRs were identified by differential abundance testing using productive amino-acid clonotypes, minimum total count 5 and alpha 0.1. Repertoire overlap between compartments was quantified with the Jaccard Index and Morisita Overlap Index. TCR beta CDR3s were clustered by GLIPH together with public tetramer-defined viral CDR3s, and at least three viral sequences plus V-gene enrichment were required for viral motifs. TCRdb holds this immuneACCESS table with in-frame rearrangements only. Some clones are missing; in checked studies, unresolved V genes explain under half, and the rest has no known cause. V and J calls and clone size follow that table, whereas D and trimming were derived from the DNA. Recorded for this sample are more than 12,000 clones; 75% to 90% of them occurred a single time. The ten largest account for around 4.2% of the sample.

At diagnosis, peripheral blood, uninvolved tumor-adjacent lung and tumor were collected and stored as a combination of fresh-frozen and FFPE material. Blood samples were analyzed as peripheral blood mononuclear cells for TCR repertoire profiling. This receptor was taken from a woman aged 40-69 years with stage I lung adenocarcinoma. The chain is made from TRBV10-3 and TRBJ1-4; no D gene can be assigned with confidence. The starting material was peripheral blood, obtained before any cancer treatment. CDR3 reads: CAISESQASPSTTNEKLFF. The bases read TGTGCCATCAGTGAGTCGCAGGCGAGCCCTTCAACAACTAATGAAAAACTGTTTTTT.